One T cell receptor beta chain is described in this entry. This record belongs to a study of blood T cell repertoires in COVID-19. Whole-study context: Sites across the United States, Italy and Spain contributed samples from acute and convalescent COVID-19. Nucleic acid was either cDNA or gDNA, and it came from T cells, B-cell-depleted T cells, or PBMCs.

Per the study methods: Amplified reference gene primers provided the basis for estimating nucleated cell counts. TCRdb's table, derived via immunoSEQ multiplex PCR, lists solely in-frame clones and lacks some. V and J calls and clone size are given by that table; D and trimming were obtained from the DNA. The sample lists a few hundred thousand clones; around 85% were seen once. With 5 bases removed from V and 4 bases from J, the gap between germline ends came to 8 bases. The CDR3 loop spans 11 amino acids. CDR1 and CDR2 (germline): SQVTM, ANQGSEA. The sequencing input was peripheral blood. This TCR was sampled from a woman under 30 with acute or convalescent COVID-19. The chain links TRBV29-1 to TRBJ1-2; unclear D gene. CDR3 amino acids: CSVQDSYGYTF. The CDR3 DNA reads TGCAGCGTTCAGGATTCCTATGGCTACACCTTC. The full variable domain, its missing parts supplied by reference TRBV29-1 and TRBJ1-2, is SAVISQKPSRDICQRGTSLTIQCQVDSQVTMMFWYRQQPGQSLTLIATANQGSEATYESGFVIDKFPISRPNLTFSTLTVSNMSPEDSSIYLCSVQDSYGYTFGSGTRLTVV.